Each of the 9 T cell receptor beta chains below was sequenced from the same sample in a study of CD8 T cells in Susac syndrome. RNA amounts of about 0.5 to 1 ug underwent reverse transcription with random hexamers. One entry per CDR3 protein results from TCRdb running MiXCR on the immunoSEQ multiplex PCR reads. This table holds more than 150,000 distinct CDR3 sequences, roughly 95% found once. What was sequenced was CD8+ T cells from PBMCs. These TCRs come from a human donor with multiple sclerosis.

This clonotype was seen once. The chain carries TRBV9 and TRBJ2-5; D not resolved. V lost 4 bases and J lost 0, with 13 bases in between. The CDR3 sequence is 15 residues long. Germline CDR1 SGDLS, CDR2 YYNGEE. The CDR3 protein is CASSPEFGHQETQYF. In DNA, the CDR3 is TGTGCCAGCAGCCCTGAGTTTGGGCACCAAGAGACCCAGTACTTC.

V gene TRBV7-9 combines with J gene TRBJ2-5; D remains ambiguous. From germline, CDR1 is SEHNR and CDR2 FQNEAQ (reference sequence). V was clipped by 0 bases and J by 5 bases, with 7 bases between them. CDR3 size: 13 residues. CDR3 residues: CASSLANWETQYF. The DNA for the CDR3 is TGTGCCAGCAGCTTAGCCAATTGGGAGACCCAGTACTTC.

This rearrangement joins TRBV4-1 to TRBJ2-1; a weak D match, TRBD1 (5 bases). Trimming stripped 3 bases from V and 6 bases from J, with 9 bases between. The CDR3 covers 13 residues. The germline gives CDR1 MGHRA, CDR2 YSYEKL. The DNA for the CDR3 is TGCGCCAGCAGCCATCGCACAGGCAATGAGCAGTTCTTC. This codes for CASSHRTGNEQFF.

The CDR3 spells CASSPRTAQETQYF. In nucleotides, the CDR3 is TGTGCCAGCAGCCCAAGGACGGCCCAAGAGACCCAGTACTTC. V gene TRBV7-9 combines with J gene TRBJ2-5; D is unresolved. V gave up 5 bases and J gave up 1 base, with 11 bases separating them. CDR3 length: 14 amino acids. Per the germline V gene, CDR1 is SEHNR and CDR2 is FQNEAQ (reference sequence).

The rearrangement uses TRBV29-1 and TRBJ2-7; D possibly corresponds to TRBD2 (6 bases). The germline V gene has CDR1 SQVTM and CDR2 ANQGSEA. The length of the CDR3 is 14 residues. Trimming removed 6 bases at V and 2 bases at J, with 17 bases between. The CDR3 protein is CSVRPLGLAYEQYF. CDR3 DNA sequence: TGCAGCGTGCGACCACTGGGACTGGCCTACGAGCAGTACTTC.

The rearrangement joins TRBV7-9 to TRBJ2-7; D unresolved. From germline, CDR1 is SEHNR and CDR2 FQNEAQ (reference sequence). The ends were cut back, 7 bases at V and 3 bases at J, with 13 bases in the middle. The CDR3 has 13 residues. The DNA of the CDR3 is TGTGCCAGCACCGACCCCCGGGTCTACGAGCAGTACTTC. This codes for CASTDPRVYEQYF.

V is TRBV15 and J is TRBJ1-5, with D hard to call. Deletions cut 5 bases from V and 5 bases from J, with 10 bases between. This CDR3 is 13 amino acids long. The V gene's germline CDR1 is LNHNV and CDR2 YYDKDF (reference sequence). The CDR3 here is CATSSDGDQPQHF. The CDR3 nucleotides read TGTGCCACCAGCTCGGACGGGGATCAGCCCCAGCATTTT.

V and J are TRBV6-4 and TRBJ2-3, with 11 nucleotides matching TRBD2. The CDR3 runs to 15 residues. Per the germline V gene, CDR1 is MRHNA and CDR2 is SNTAGT. With V trimmed by 0 bases and J by 4 bases, 0 bases remained unmatched. This chain's CDR3 is CASSDSGLAADTQYF. The CDR3 DNA reads as TGTGCCAGCAGTGACTCGGGACTAGCGGCAGATACGCAGTATTTT.

The CDR3 bases are TGTGCCAGCACCGCCGGGACCGGTTATTTTGGCTACACCTTC. This codes for CASTAGTGYFGYTF. The chain links TRBV3-1 to TRBJ1-2; possibly TRBD1 for D (5 bases). The CDR3 consists of 14 residues. CDR1 and CDR2 from the germline V gene are LGHDT and YNNKEL (reference sequence). Trimming removed 7 bases from V and 7 bases from J, with 19 bases in between.